A selection of T cell receptor beta chains follows, all from one sample in a study of circulating CD8 cells and anti-PD-1 response in melanoma. TCRdb ran MiXCR on the reads and lists one entry per CDR3 protein. The data contain several hundred distinct CDR3 sequences, 13% of them singletons. Sample: CD8+ T cells from PBMCs, taken at baseline or after one month of anti-PD-1 therapy (not recorded which). The source is a human donor with melanoma. CDR3s include the opening cysteine and the closing phenylalanine or tryptophan. A clone size is listed for some rows: how often the clone was seen (once, few, many), or a class if it is expanded.

j_call,v_call,cdr3_length,clone_size,cdr3_aa
TRBJ2-7,TRBV2,13,medium-sized,CASLAGGSYEQYF
TRBJ1-4,TRBV27,15,large,CASSLSGTYNEKLFF
TRBJ2-1,TRBV29-1,13,few,CSVGRALRNEQFF
TRBJ1-3,TRBV12-3/TRBV12-4,16,large,CASSMNPVGSGNTIYF
TRBJ2-1,TRBV4-2,16,medium-sized,CASSQQTSGFYNEQFF
TRBJ2-7,TRBV5-5,15,.,CASSLGPGGVNEQYF
TRBJ2-5,TRBV7-6,15,medium-sized,CASSLALQPGETQYF
TRBJ1-2,TRBV30,15,few,CAWEAWSGELYGYTF
TRBJ2-3,TRBV7-3,15,hyperexpanded,CASSLTPSGGDTQYF
TRBJ2-3,TRBV14,13,large,CASSQVARDTQYF
TRBJ1-5,TRBV19,11,medium-sized,CASSPPPSQHF
TRBJ2-3,TRBV9,13,medium-sized,CASSAAGTDTQYF
TRBJ1-2,TRBV20-1,14,few,CSATPGQTNYGYTF
TRBJ1-1,TRBV5-1,15,.,CASSLSEVWTGEAFF
TRBJ1-6,TRBV4-3,15,medium-sized,CASSQARGPDSPLHF
TRBJ2-1,TRBV2,14,medium-sized,CASTRGTIYNEQFF
TRBJ2-7,TRBV6-2/TRBV6-3,14,medium-sized,CASSYSDSSYEQYF
TRBJ2-1,TRBV7-9,16,medium-sized,CASSPTGTTSYNEQFF
TRBJ2-5,TRBV2,11,medium-sized,CASRDEETQYF
TRBJ2-3,TRBV11-2,16,.,CASSLGSGGHTGTQYF
TRBJ1-2,TRBV6-5,12,.,CASKGLGGGYTF
TRBJ2-2,TRBV19,17,.,CASRWGSGGTNTGELFF
TRBJ2-1,TRBV20-1,15,large,CSARDLESSYNEQFF
TRBJ2-3,TRBV20-1,15,medium-sized,CSANPLSTRADTQYF
TRBJ2-2,TRBV7-2,14,medium-sized,CATGQGSNTGELFF